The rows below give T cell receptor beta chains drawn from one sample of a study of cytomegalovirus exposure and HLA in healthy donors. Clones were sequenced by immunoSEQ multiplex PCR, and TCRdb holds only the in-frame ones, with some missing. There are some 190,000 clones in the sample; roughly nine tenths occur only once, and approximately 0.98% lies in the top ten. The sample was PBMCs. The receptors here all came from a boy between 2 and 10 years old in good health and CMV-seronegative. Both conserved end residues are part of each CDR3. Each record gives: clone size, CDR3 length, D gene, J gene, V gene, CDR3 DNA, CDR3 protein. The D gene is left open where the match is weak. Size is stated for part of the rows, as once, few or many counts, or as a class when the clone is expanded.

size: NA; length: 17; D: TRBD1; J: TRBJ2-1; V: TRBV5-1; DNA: TGCGCCAGCAGCTTGGAGTGGCCAGGGGGCGAGAACAATGAGCAGTTCTTC; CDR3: CASSLEWPGGENNEQFF
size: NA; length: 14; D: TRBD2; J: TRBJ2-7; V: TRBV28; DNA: TGTGCCAGCAGTTTTGGTAGCGGGGGCTACGAGCAGTACTTC; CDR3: CASSFGSGGYEQYF
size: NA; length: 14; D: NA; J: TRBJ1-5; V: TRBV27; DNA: TGTGCCAGCAGGCGCCGGATTGAGGATCAGCCCCAGCATTTT; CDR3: CASRRRIEDQPQHF
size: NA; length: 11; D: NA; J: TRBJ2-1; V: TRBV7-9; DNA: TGTGCCAGCAGCTCGCGGAATGAGCAGTTCTTC; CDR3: CASSSRNEQFF
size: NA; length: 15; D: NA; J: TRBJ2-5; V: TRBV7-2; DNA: TGTGCCAGCAGCCCTAGTTGGCTAGCTCGGGAGACCCAGTACTTC; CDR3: CASSPSWLARETQYF
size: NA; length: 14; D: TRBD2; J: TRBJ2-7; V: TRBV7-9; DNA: TGTGCCAGCAGCAGAGAGGGACTATCGGGCGAGCAGTACTTC; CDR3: CASSREGLSGEQYF
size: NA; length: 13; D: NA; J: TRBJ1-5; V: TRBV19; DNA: TGTGCCAGTAGTGGGGGGGGCAATCAGCCCCAGCATTTT; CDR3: CASSGGGNQPQHF
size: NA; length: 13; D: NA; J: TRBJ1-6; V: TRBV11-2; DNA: TGTGCCAGCAGCTTAGACAGGGGTTCACCCCTCCACTTT; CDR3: CASSLDRGSPLHF
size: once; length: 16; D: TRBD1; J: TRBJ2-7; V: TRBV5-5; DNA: TGTGCCAGCAGCTTGGGAATTAGGACAGGGTATTACGAGCAGTACTTC; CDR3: CASSLGIRTGYYEQYF
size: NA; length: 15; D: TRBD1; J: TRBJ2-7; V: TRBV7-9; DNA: TGTGCCAGCAGCCCCGGACAGGGAAAGGCCTACGAGCAGTACTTC; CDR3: CASSPGQGKAYEQYF
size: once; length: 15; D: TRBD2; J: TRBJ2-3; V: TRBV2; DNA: TGTGCCAGCAGTGCCGTAGGAGCGGGGGCAGATACGCAGTATTTT; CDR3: CASSAVGAGADTQYF
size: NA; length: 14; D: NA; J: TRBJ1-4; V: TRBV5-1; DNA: TGCGCCAGCAGCCCAACAGGAACGAATGAAAAACTGTTTTTT; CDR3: CASSPTGTNEKLFF
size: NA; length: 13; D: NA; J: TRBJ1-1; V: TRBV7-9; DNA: TGTGCCAGCAGCTCGCCTAGCTCAAATGAAGCTTTCTTT; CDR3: CASSSPSSNEAFF
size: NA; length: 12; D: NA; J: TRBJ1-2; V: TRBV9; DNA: TGTGCCAGCAGCGTTTCAGACTATGGCTACACCTTC; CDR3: CASSVSDYGYTF
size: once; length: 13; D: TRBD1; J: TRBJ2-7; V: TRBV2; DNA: TGTGCCAGCAACAGGGGGTACTACTACGAGCAGTACTTC; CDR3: CASNRGYYYEQYF
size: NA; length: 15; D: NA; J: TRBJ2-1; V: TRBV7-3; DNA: TGTGCCAGCAGCTTATCACAGGGGACTGTAAATGAGCAGTTCTTC; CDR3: CASSLSQGTVNEQFF